The 9 T cell receptor beta chains listed next were all sequenced from one sample in a study of chemoradiotherapy in HPV16-positive cancers. TCRdb's table, derived via immunoSEQ multiplex PCR, lists solely in-frame clones and lacks some. In the table there are around 20,000 clones, roughly 66% of which are singletons. The specimen was collected from a patient who underwent chemoradiotherapy. Receptors originate from a human donor with HPV-associated anogenital cancer.

The chain uses TRBV7-3 and TRBJ2-3; D remains ambiguous. With 4 bases removed from V and 1 base from J, the gap between germline ends came to 12 bases. This CDR3 comprises 15 residues. Germline V gives CDR1 SGHTA, CDR2 FQGTGA. Written as DNA, the CDR3 is TGTGCCAGCAGCTCCGGACGGAGTCGCACAGATACGCAGTATTTT. Its protein is CASSSGRSRTDTQYF.

This clone came up a few times. The V and J genes are TRBV29-1 and TRBJ2-3, with D unclear. The CDR3 covers 10 residues. Trimming stripped 7 bases from V and 2 bases from J, with 4 bases between. From germline, CDR1 is SQVTM and CDR2 ANQGSEA. CDR3 region: CSAVTDTQYF. DNA of the CDR3: TGCAGCGCTGTCACAGATACGCAGTATTTT.

The V and J genes are TRBV2 and TRBJ1-1; unclear D gene. The CDR3 runs 12 residues. V lost 5 bases and J lost 6, with 10 bases in between. CDR1 is SNHLY, CDR2 FYNNEI, per germline. The CDR3 region has the DNA TGTGCCAGCAGTCCGTTGTTTTCTGAAGCTTTCTTT. Protein sequence: CASSPLFSEAFF.

This chain connects TRBV21-1 to TRBJ2-7; TRBD2, the table's D call, was not compared with the DNA. TRBV21-1 is a documented pseudogene. The CDR3 consists of 14 residues. In DNA, the CDR3 is TGTGCCAGCAGCAAAGGGGGGGGCGGCTACGAGCAGTACTTC. Protein sequence: CASSKGGGGYEQYF.

The V and J genes are TRBV19 and TRBJ1-1; D is unresolved. Germline CDR1 LNHDA, CDR2 SQIVND (reference sequence). Trimming shortened V by 10 bases and J by 0 bases, and 12 bases separated the two germline ends. The length of the CDR3 is 13 residues. This CDR3 reads CATKGGLNTEAFF. In nucleotides, the CDR3 is TGTGCCACCAAGGGCGGATTGAACACTGAAGCTTTCTTT.

This chain links TRBV27 with TRBJ1-1, with unresolved D. With 9 bases removed from V and 6 bases from J, the gap between germline ends came to 20 bases. Germline V gene data show CDR1 as MNHEY and CDR2 as SMNVEV (reference sequence). The CDR3 extends over 14 amino acids. CDR3 protein: CASIPGPSSPEAFF. DNA for the CDR3: TGTGCCAGTATTCCAGGACCCTCCAGTCCTGAAGCTTTCTTT.

This sequence joins TRBV15 and TRBJ2-5; possibly TRBD1 for D (5 bases). This CDR3 spans 13 amino acids. In germline, CDR1 is LNHNV, CDR2 YYDKDF (reference sequence). Trimming removed 6 bases at V and 5 bases at J, with 13 bases between. In DNA form, the CDR3 reads TGTGCCACCAGTATAGGGGAAATGGAGACCCAGTACTTC. Translated, it gives CATSIGEMETQYF.

This chain links TRBV7-8 with TRBJ2-1; possible D gene TRBD2, 6 bases. Germline V gene data show CDR1 as SGHVS and CDR2 as FQNEAQ. V was clipped by 0 bases and J by 4 bases, with 19 bases between them. CDR3 length: 18 amino acids. The CDR3 DNA reads TGTGCCAGCAGCTTAGCGGTTCGGACTATGACGGCATACAATGAGCAGTTCTTC. Translating it yields CASSLAVRTMTAYNEQFF.

The J gene is TRBJ2-7, the V gene TRBV10-1, with a weak D call TRBD2 (6 bases). Trimming removed 10 bases from V and 4 bases from J, with 17 bases in between. Germline-derived CDR1 and CDR2 are WNHNN and SYGVQD (reference sequence). This CDR3 has 13 residues. Here the CDR3 DNA reads TGCGCCACGACCATATATGGGGGGTACGAGCAGTACTTC. It encodes CATTIYGGYEQYF.